The count of the clone carrying this T cell receptor (beta chain) is one. Per germline, CDR1 LNHDA and CDR2 SQIVND (reference sequence). The germline V and J ends were trimmed by 2 bases and 1 base, with 11 bases remaining between them. The CDR3 runs to 15 residues. This specimen comes from a study of blood T cell repertoires in COVID-19. About the research overall: Both acute and convalescent COVID-19 samples were obtained from the United States, Italy and Spain. Sources were T cells, B-cell-depleted T cells, or PBMCs; the material itself was cDNA or gDNA.

Across under 25 US areas, participants ranged in age from 18 to 89 years. Assay used: immunoSEQ multiplex PCR; TCRdb lists only in-frame clones, some missing. The data hold 200,000 to 250,000 clones, with around 86% observed a single time. The TCR comes from a woman in her fifties or sixties with acute COVID-19. The rearrangement joins TRBV19 to TRBJ1-2; no clear D. Sequenced sample: PBMCs or T cells enriched from blood (not recorded which). The CDR3 DNA reads as TGTGCCAGTAGTATACAGCTAACTAGTAACTATGGCTACACCTTC. Amino acid sequence: CASSIQLTSNYGYTF.